The entry that follows covers one T cell receptor beta chain sequence. Its antigen is undetermined. Tagging with unique molecular identifiers was a feature of the TCR beta cDNA libraries. A few hundred thousand cDNA molecules were obtained from around 1 to 10 million T cells. Each CDR3 protein gets one entry after TCRdb re-called the PCR reads with MiXCR. Among around 250,000 distinct CDR3 sequences listed, 35% to 40% were seen once. The CDR3 loop spans 13 amino acids. Germline V gene data show CDR1 as GTSNPN and CDR2 as SVGIG (reference sequence). V was clipped by 4 bases and J by 9 bases; unmatched bases: 4. This sample stems from a study of post-analysis software for immune sequencing data. Background on the study: Relapsing-remitting, secondary progressive and progressive-relapsing multiple sclerosis courses were included. Findings of the study overall: Samples sharing a preparation batch grouped tightly together when assessed by F measure. Controls showed lower frequencies than patients for several TRBV segments, and TRBV5-6, TRBV5-1 and TRBV20-1 were among these. Significantly decreased normalized Chao1 diversity was recorded for multiple sclerosis patients relative to controls.

Input material: blood. The chain is built from TRBV30 and TRBJ2-1; 12 nucleotides line up with TRBD2. This TCR derives from a girl between 10 and 17 years old with multiple sclerosis. The CDR3 sequence is CAWKTSGSGEQFF. The CDR3 coding sequence is TGTGCCTGGAAGACTAGCGGGAGTGGTGAGCAGTTCTTC.